The rows below give T cell receptor beta chains drawn from one sample of a study of cytomegalovirus exposure and HLA in healthy donors. TCRdb's table, derived via immunoSEQ multiplex PCR, lists solely in-frame clones and lacks some. The data show about 150,000 clones, 75% to 85% seen once. Source material: PBMCs. The receptors derive from a man under 40 in good health and CMV-seropositive. Each CDR3 is given with its conserved first and last residue. The D gene is left open where the match is weak. Some rows mark clone size as missing; the rest say once, few, many or name a class of expanded clone.

v_gene	j_gene	d_gene	abundance	len	CDR3nt	CDR3aa
TRBV6-5	TRBJ2-1	NA	NA	15	TGTGCCAGCAGTTTCTCTTGGCAGGCTTACAATGAGCAGTTCTTC	CASSFSWQAYNEQFF
TRBV6-5	TRBJ2-3	TRBD2	NA	14	TGTGCCAGCAGCTTAGCGGGGAACACAGATACGCAGTATTTT	CASSLAGNTDTQYF
TRBV28	TRBJ1-1	NA	NA	13	TGTGCCAGCAGTTTAAGGGGGAACACTGAAGCTTTCTTT	CASSLRGNTEAFF
TRBV19	TRBJ2-5	TRBD1	NA	14	TGTGCCAGTAGCGTGACAGGGCGGCAAGAGACCCAGTACTTC	CASSVTGRQETQYF
TRBV7-9	TRBJ2-1	TRBD2	NA	14	TGTGCCAGCAGCTTCCGGGAGGGCCTTGATGAGCAGTTCTTC	CASSFREGLDEQFF
TRBV11-2	TRBJ1-4	TRBD1	NA	15	TGTGCCAGCAGCTCCACAGGGGCCCCAAATGAAAAACTGTTTTTT	CASSSTGAPNEKLFF
TRBV27	TRBJ2-3	TRBD2	few	14	TGTGCCAGCAGTACGGGACTAGGTTTTTATACGCAGTATTTT	CASSTGLGFYTQYF
TRBV7-3	TRBJ1-2	TRBD1	few	15	TGTGCCAGCAGCCCCAGGACAGGGGAGCGTCAGTGCTACACCTTC	CASSPRTGERQCYTF
TRBV27	TRBJ1-4	NA	NA	16	TGTGCCAGCAGGATTTCGAGGGGGTCACCTAATGAAAAACTGTTTTTT	CASRISRGSPNEKLFF
TRBV29-1	TRBJ1-1	NA	NA	15	TGCAGCGTGAGCCCCCGAGTATCGAGTAATACTGAAGCTTTCTTT	CSVSPRVSSNTEAFF
TRBV7-9	TRBJ1-2	TRBD1	once	14	TGTGCCAGCAGACCCACGGACAGGGACTATGGCTACACCTTC	CASRPTDRDYGYTF
TRBV18	TRBJ2-2	TRBD1	few	16	TGTGCCAGCTCACCAAGACAGGGGGCAAGGACCGGGGAGCTGTTTTTT	CASSPRQGARTGELFF
TRBV2	TRBJ2-6	TRBD2	NA	17	TGTGCCAGCAGGGCCGGGACTAAGATCTCTGGGGCCAACGTCCTGACTTTC	CASRAGTKISGANVLTF
TRBV4-2	TRBJ2-7	TRBD2	NA	16	TGTGCCAGCAGCCAAGACGCGGGCGGGGGATCCTACGAGCAGTACTTC	CASSQDAGGGSYEQYF
TRBV6-5	TRBJ2-7	TRBD1	NA	15	TGTGCCAGCAGTTACTGGACAGGCGGCTCGGACGAGCAGTACTTC	CASSYWTGGSDEQYF
TRBV6-5	TRBJ1-2	TRBD1	NA	13	TGTGCCAGCAGACTGGGACAGGGGTTTGGCTACACCTTC	CASRLGQGFGYTF
TRBV7-3	TRBJ2-1	NA	NA	17	TGTGCCAGCAGCTTAGGCGGCGGGGCAGCCCTCTACAATGAGCAGTTCTTC	CASSLGGGAALYNEQFF
TRBV7-9	TRBJ1-1	NA	NA	14	TGTGCCAGCAGCAATAGAAGGTCACGGGTTGAAGCTTTCTTT	CASSNRRSRVEAFF
TRBV7-2	TRBJ2-3	TRBD1	once	14	TGTGCCAGCAGCCCGACAGGGGGCGCAGATACGCAGTATTTT	CASSPTGGADTQYF
TRBV30	TRBJ2-5	NA	NA	14	TGTGCCTGGAGGGGGCTGACTAGTCAAGAGACCCAGTACTTC	CAWRGLTSQETQYF
TRBV6-1	TRBJ2-5	TRBD2	NA	14	TGTGCCAGTCGTCCTAGCGGTTCCCAAGAGACCCAGTACTTC	CASRPSGSQETQYF
TRBV9	TRBJ2-1	TRBD2	NA	14	TGTGCCAGCAGCGGTGGGACTAGCGGGGGAGAGCAGTTCTTC	CASSGGTSGGEQFF
TRBV28	TRBJ2-7	NA	NA	15	TGTGCCAGCAGCTCGGCGACTAGTAGTACGCCCGAGCAGTACTTC	CASSSATSSTPEQYF
TRBV9	TRBJ2-5	TRBD2	once	14	TGTGCCAGCAGCGTACGCGGGGGGAGGGAGACCCAGTACTTC	CASSVRGGRETQYF
TRBV9	TRBJ2-7	TRBD1	NA	15	TGTGCCAGCAGCGGCCCCGGGACAGGAGCCTACGAGCAGTACTTC	CASSGPGTGAYEQYF
TRBV10-3	TRBJ2-7	NA	NA	13	TGTGCCACCCGGGGGGACAGGTCCTACGAGCAGTACTTC	CATRGDRSYEQYF
TRBV5-8	TRBJ1-5	NA	NA	18	TGTGCCAGCAGTACCTTTATTGGGGGGATTTATAGCAATCAGCCCCAGCATTTT	CASSTFIGGIYSNQPQHF
TRBV7-8	TRBJ1-1	TRBD1	NA	14	TGTGCCAGCACCGGACAGGGGATGAACACTGAAGCTTTCTTT	CASTGQGMNTEAFF
TRBV4-1	TRBJ1-1	TRBD1	NA	16	TGCGCCAGCAGCCAAGCGGGACAGGGAGGGGAGTCTGAAGCTTTCTTT	CASSQAGQGGESEAFF
TRBV6-1	TRBJ2-2	NA	NA	16	TGTGCCAGCAGTGAGAGACGAATAAAGGGGCCCGGGGAGCTGTTTTTT	CASSERRIKGPGELFF
TRBV27	TRBJ1-5	NA	NA	14	TGTGCCAGCAGTTTGGGGGGGGCCGGGCAGCCCCAGCATTTT	CASSLGGAGQPQHF
TRBV11-2	TRBJ2-2	TRBD2	few	18	TGTGCCAGCAGCTTAATCGGAGTAGCGGGAGATGGGGCCGGGGAGCTGTTTTTT	CASSLIGVAGDGAGELFF
TRBV6-1	TRBJ2-1	TRBD2	NA	15	TGTGCCAGCAGCCTAGGACTAGCGGGAGGGACTGAGCAGTTCTTC	CASSLGLAGGTEQFF
TRBV15	TRBJ1-3	TRBD1	NA	15	TGTGCCACCAGCAGAGGGACAGGGCGACGAAACACCATATATTTT	CATSRGTGRRNTIYF
TRBV5-4	TRBJ2-1	TRBD1	few	16	TGTGCCAGCAGCTTTTTCACAGGGGGCGTCCACAATGAGCAGTTCTTC	CASSFFTGGVHNEQFF
TRBV5-3	TRBJ1-4	TRBD1	NA	19	TGTGCCAGAAGCCCCGGACAGGGAGCCTATTTAGCAACTAATGAAAAACTGTTTTTT	CARSPGQGAYLATNEKLFF
TRBV4-1	TRBJ2-7	TRBD1	NA	14	TGCGCCAGCAGCCAAGTCCGGACAGGGGCCGAGCAGTACTTC	CASSQVRTGAEQYF
TRBV7-9	TRBJ1-4	TRBD1	once	18	TGTGCCAGCAGCTCCGGGTGGTCGACAGGGCTGACTAATGAAAAACTGTTTTTT	CASSSGWSTGLTNEKLFF
TRBV7-8	TRBJ1-2	NA	NA	13	TGTGCCAGCAGCCTCCACCAGAACTATGGCTACACCTTC	CASSLHQNYGYTF
TRBV5-8	TRBJ1-1	TRBD1	NA	15	TGTGCCAGCAGCTGGGGACAGGGGGCGAACACTGAAGCTTTCTTT	CASSWGQGANTEAFF
TRBV19	TRBJ2-2	TRBD2	NA	15	TGTGCCAGTCTTCCAGGGACTAGTCGTAGCGGGGAGCTGTTTTTT	CASLPGTSRSGELFF
TRBV30	TRBJ1-5	NA	NA	15	TGTGCCTGGAGTACTAGAAGGCTACCCCAACAGCCCCAGCATTTT	CAWSTRRLPQQPQHF
TRBV5-6	TRBJ1-2	TRBD1	NA	14	TGTGCCAGCAGCTTGGCCTCAGGGGGCGATGGCTACACCTTC	CASSLASGGDGYTF
TRBV11-2	TRBJ2-7	NA	once	13	TGTGCCAGCAGTTGGGGGCAGGGCTACGAGCAGTACTTC	CASSWGQGYEQYF
TRBV10-3	TRBJ2-1	TRBD2	NA	15	TGTGCCATCAGTGTGGGACTAGCGGGCTCCAATGAGCAGTTCTTC	CAISVGLAGSNEQFF
TRBV5-1	TRBJ1-2	NA	once	18	TGCGCCAGCAGCTCCTCGAGCAGGGCAATAACGAATGTACTTGGCTACACCTTC	CASSSSSRAITNVLGYTF
TRBV5-4	TRBJ1-3	NA	once	12	TGTGCCAGCAGCTTGAACGGGAACACCATATATTTT	CASSLNGNTIYF
TRBV11-2	TRBJ2-7	TRBD2	NA	16	TGTGCCAGCAGCATAGGACTAGCGGAGCCCTCCTACGAGCAGTACTTC	CASSIGLAEPSYEQYF
TRBV28	TRBJ1-1	NA	NA	11	TGTGCCAGCAGTTTATATCTAAGAGCTTTCTTT	CASSLYLRAFF
TRBV28	TRBJ1-5	TRBD1	NA	15	TGTGCCAGCAGCTTACAGGGGTTGAGCAATCAGCCCCAGCATTTT	CASSLQGLSNQPQHF
TRBV7-3	TRBJ1-1	TRBD1	once	15	TGTGCCAGCAGCGGAGGGGGTACAGGGGGCACTGAAGCTTTCTTT	CASSGGGTGGTEAFF
TRBV30	TRBJ1-6	NA	few	14	TGTGCCTGGCAGGGTAGGGCTTATAATTCACCCCTCCACTTT	CAWQGRAYNSPLHF
TRBV4-1	TRBJ2-7	NA	NA	14	TGCGCCAGCGGCCGGACGCCGGGAACCTACGAGCAGTACTTC	CASGRTPGTYEQYF
TRBV11-2	TRBJ1-2	NA	NA	15	TGTGCCAGCAGCCCTCCCGAACGGCCGGGCTATGGCTACACCTTC	CASSPPERPGYGYTF
TRBV6-1	TRBJ1-5	TRBD1	once	14	TGTGCCAGCACAGGGGGTTCGGGCAATCAGCCCCAGCATTTT	CASTGGSGNQPQHF
TRBV10-3	TRBJ2-3	TRBD1	NA	15	TGTGCCATCAGTGAAGAAAAGGGGGCAGCAGATACGCAGTATTTT	CAISEEKGAADTQYF